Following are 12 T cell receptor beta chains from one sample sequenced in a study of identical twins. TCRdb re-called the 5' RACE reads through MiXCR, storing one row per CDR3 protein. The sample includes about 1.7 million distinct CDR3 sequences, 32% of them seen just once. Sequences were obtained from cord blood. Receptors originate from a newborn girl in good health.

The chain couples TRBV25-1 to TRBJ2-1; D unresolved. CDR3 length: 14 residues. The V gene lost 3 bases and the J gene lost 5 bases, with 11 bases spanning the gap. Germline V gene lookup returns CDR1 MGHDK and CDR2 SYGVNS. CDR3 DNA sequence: TGTGCCAGCAGTGAGAGTAGTTTCGACAATGAGCAGTTCTTC. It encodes CASSESSFDNEQFF.

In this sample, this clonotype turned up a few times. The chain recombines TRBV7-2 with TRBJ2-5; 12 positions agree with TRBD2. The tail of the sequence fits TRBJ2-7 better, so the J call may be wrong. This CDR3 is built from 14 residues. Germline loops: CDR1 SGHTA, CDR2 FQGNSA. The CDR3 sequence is CASNPGLAGYEQYF. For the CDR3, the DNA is TGTGCCAGCAACCCGGGACTAGCGGGCTACGAGCAGTACTTC.

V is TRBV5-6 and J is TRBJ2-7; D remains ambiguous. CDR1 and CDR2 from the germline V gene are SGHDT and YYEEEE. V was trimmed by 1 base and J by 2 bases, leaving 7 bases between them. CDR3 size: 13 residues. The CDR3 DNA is TGTGCCAGCAGCTTGTCCTTTGCCTACGAGCAGTACTTC. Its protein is CASSLSFAYEQYF.

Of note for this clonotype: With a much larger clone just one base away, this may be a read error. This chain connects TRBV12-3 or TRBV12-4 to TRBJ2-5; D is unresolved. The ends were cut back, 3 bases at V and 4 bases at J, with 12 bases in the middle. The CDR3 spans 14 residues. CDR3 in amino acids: CASSFLSFGETQYF. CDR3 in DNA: TGTGCCAGCAGTTTCTTAAGTTTCGGAGAGACCCAGTACTTC.

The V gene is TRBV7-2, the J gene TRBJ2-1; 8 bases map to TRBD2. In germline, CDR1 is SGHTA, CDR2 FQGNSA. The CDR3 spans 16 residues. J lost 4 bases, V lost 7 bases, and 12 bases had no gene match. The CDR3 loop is CASTQSGRVGYNEQFF. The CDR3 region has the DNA TGTGCCAGCACCCAGAGCGGGAGAGTTGGGTACAATGAGCAGTTCTTC.

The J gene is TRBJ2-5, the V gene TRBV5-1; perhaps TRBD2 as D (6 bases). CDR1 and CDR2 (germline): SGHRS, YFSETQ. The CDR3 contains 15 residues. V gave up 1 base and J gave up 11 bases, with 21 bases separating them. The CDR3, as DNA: TGCGCCAGCAGCTTGTGGGGGGAGGCCTACAATAAGCAGTACTTC. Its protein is CASSLWGEAYNKQYF.

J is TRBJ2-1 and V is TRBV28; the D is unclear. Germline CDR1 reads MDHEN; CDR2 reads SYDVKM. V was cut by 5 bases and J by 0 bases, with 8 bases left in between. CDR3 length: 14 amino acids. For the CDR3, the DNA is TGTGCCAGCAGTATCCCCAGCTCCTACAATGAGCAGTTCTTC. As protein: CASSIPSSYNEQFF.

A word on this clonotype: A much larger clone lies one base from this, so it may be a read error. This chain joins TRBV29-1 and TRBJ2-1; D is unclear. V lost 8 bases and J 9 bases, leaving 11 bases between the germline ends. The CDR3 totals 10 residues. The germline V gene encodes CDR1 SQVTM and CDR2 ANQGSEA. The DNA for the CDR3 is TGCAGCATTGTCCGCCTTGAGCAGTTCTTC. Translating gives CSIVRLEQFF.

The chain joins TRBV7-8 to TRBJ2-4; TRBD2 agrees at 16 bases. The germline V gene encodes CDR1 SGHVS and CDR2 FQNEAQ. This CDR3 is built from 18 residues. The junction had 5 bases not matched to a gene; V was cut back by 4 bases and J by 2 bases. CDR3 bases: TGTGCCAGCAGCTCCGGGACTAGCGGGAGGGCGTCCAAAAACATTCAGTACTTC. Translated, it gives CASSSGTSGRASKNIQYF. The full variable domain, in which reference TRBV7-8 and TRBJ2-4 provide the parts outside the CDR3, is GAGVSQSPRYKVAKRGQDVALRCDPISGHVSLFWYQQALGQGPEFLTYFQNEAQLDKSGLPSDRFFAERPEGSVSTLKIQRTQQEDSAVYLCASSSGTSGRASKNIQYFGAGTRLSVL.

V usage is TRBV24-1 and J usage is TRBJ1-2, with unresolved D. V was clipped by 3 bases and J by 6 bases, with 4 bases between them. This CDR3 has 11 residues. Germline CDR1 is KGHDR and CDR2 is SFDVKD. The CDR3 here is CATSDANGYTF. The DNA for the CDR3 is TGTGCCACCAGTGATGCGAATGGCTACACCTTC.

The CDR3 DNA reads TGTGCCAGCAGCGCCATGGGACTCCTCGAGACCCAGTTCTTC. This translates into CASSAMGLLETQFF. This rearrangement joins TRBV9 to TRBJ2-1, with D tentatively TRBD2 (6 bases). Germline-derived CDR1 and CDR2 are SGDLS and YYNGEE. The CDR3 has 14 amino acids. Deletions cut 3 bases from V and 13 bases from J, with 20 bases between.

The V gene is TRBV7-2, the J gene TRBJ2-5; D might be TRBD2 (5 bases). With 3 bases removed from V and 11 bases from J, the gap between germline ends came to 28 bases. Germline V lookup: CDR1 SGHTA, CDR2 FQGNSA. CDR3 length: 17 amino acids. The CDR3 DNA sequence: TGTGCCAGCAGCTTCCTTGGACTGGCCCACCTTTACAATGAGCAGTACTTC. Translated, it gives CASSFLGLAHLYNEQYF.